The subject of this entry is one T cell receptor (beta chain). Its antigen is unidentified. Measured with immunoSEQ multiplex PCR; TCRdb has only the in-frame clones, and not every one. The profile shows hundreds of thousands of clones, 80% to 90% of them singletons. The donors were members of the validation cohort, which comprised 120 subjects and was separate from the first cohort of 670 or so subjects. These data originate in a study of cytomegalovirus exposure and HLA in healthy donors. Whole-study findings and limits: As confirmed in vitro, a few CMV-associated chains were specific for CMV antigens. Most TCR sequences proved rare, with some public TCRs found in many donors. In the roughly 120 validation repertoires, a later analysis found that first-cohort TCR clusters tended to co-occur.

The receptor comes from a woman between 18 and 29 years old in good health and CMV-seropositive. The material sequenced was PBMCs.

This CDR3 reads CASSLPDLEKLFF. The CDR3 DNA reads as TGTGCCAGCAGCTTACCCGATTTGGAGAAACTGTTTTTT. The chain recombines TRBV5-6 with TRBJ1-4; D not certain. Deletions cut 2 bases from V and 11 bases from J, with 13 bases between. There are 13 residues in the CDR3. The V gene's germline CDR1 is SGHDT and CDR2 YYEEEE.